What follows is one TCR beta chain and its context. With 5 bases removed from V and 1 base from J, the gap between germline ends came to 11 bases. CDR3 length equals 14 residues. From germline, CDR1 is MNHEY and CDR2 SVGAGI. This sample is part of a study of blood T cell repertoires in COVID-19. Measured with immunoSEQ multiplex PCR; TCRdb has only the in-frame clones, and not every one. Of a few hundred thousand clones listed, roughly 85% are singletons. The TCR sequence derives from a woman in her forties or fifties who had been exposed to COVID-19. Sequenced material: PBMCs or T cells enriched from blood (not recorded which). This chain connects TRBV6-5 to TRBJ1-1; a possible D gene is TRBD1 (5 bases). CDR3 residues: CASSRPTGNTEAFF. DNA of the CDR3: TGTGCCAGCAGTCGACCTACAGGGAACACTGAAGCTTTCTTT.